The 32 T cell receptor beta chains in this list originate from one sample, sequenced in a study of T-cell memory formation after mild COVID-19. TCRdb processed the 5' RACE reads anew with MiXCR; each CDR3 protein has one entry. Of approximately 98,000 distinct CDR3 sequences listed, roughly 19% are singletons. The sequenced sample consisted of PBMCs or a T cell subset sorted from them (not recorded which). The source is a young man who had mild COVID-19 (a few samples of this study predate the infection). Cell type and time point are not known.

There are a few counts of this clonotype. The chain is built from TRBV7-9 and TRBJ2-5, with TRBD2 identical over 7 bases. The V gene end was trimmed by 3 bases and the J gene end by 3 bases; junction bases not matched to a gene: 7. The CDR3 is made up of 15 amino acids. Germline loops: CDR1 SEHNR, CDR2 FQNEAQ (reference sequence). The CDR3 loop reads CASSFQGAGEETQYF. DNA of the CDR3: TGTGCCAGCAGCTTTCAAGGGGCGGGGGAAGAGACCCAGTACTTC.

V is TRBV7-2 and J is TRBJ2-5; 10 nucleotides line up with TRBD1. V shed 6 bases, J shed 6 bases, and the junction held 10 bases outside the gene matches. Per the germline V gene, CDR1 is SGHTA and CDR2 is FQGNSA. The CDR3 is 15 residues long. The CDR3 region is CASSSDRGHGKTQYF. CDR3 nucleotide sequence: TGTGCCAGCAGTTCAGACAGGGGGCACGGGAAGACCCAGTACTTC.

This clonotype was detected only a few times. This chain links TRBV6-5 with TRBJ1-2; 10 bases line up with TRBD1. V shed 8 bases and J 5 bases; nucleotides not matched to a gene: 2. CDR3 length equals 12 residues. Germline CDR1 reads MNHEY; CDR2 reads SVGAGI. Here the CDR3 DNA reads TGTGCCAGCCGGGACAGGGGTTATGGCTACACCTTC. Its translation: CASRDRGYGYTF.

This clonotype was counted ten times or more. The chain joins TRBV7-2 to TRBJ2-7; no clear D gene. The V end was cut by 1 base, the J end by 1 base, with 20 bases between. From germline, CDR1 is SGHTA and CDR2 FQGNSA. The length of the CDR3 is 18 residues. CDR3 in DNA: TGTGCCAGCAGCTTAGGGGTTCTAAAGGACCGACGATCCTACGAGCAGTACGTC. Translating gives CASSLGVLKDRRSYEQYV.

V gene TRBV4-1 combines with J gene TRBJ1-4; possible D gene TRBD1, 5 bases. V gave up 7 bases and J gave up 3 bases, with 21 bases separating them. The CDR3 runs 17 residues. CDR1 is MGHRA, CDR2 YSYEKL, per germline. CDR3 in amino acids: CASTRQARQGPNEKLFF. Here the CDR3 DNA reads TGCGCCAGCACCCGGCAGGCCCGGCAGGGTCCTAATGAAAAACTGTTTTTT.

In its sample, this clonotype was seen a few times. This chain connects TRBV2 to TRBJ1-2, with 10 bases identical to TRBD1. Germline V lookup: CDR1 SNHLY, CDR2 FYNNEI. With 0 bases clipped from V and 7 bases from J, the junction kept 2 bases outside the gene matches. The length of the CDR3 is 14 residues. This CDR3 reads CASSEAGTGAGYTF. In DNA, the CDR3 is TGTGCCAGCAGTGAAGCCGGGACAGGGGCTGGCTACACCTTC. Combining the CDR3 with reference TRBV2 and TRBJ1-2 gives the whole variable domain EPEVTQTPSHQVTQMGQEVILRCVPISNHLYFYWYRQILGQKVEFLVSFYNNEISEKSEIFDDQFSVERPDGSNFTLKIRSTKLEDSAMYFCASSEAGTGAGYTFGSGTRLTVV.

This clonotype was seen only a few times. V and J are TRBV5-1 and TRBJ2-5; 8 bases are a match to TRBD2. Germline CDR1 SGHRS, CDR2 YFSETQ. V shed 0 bases and J 2 bases; nucleotides not matched to a gene: 6. The CDR3 sequence is 16 residues long. The CDR3 DNA is TGCGCCAGCAGCTTGGATTTAGCGGGGATACAAGAGACCCAGTACTTC. Translated: CASSLDLAGIQETQYF. The complete variable domain, with remaining parts taken from reference TRBV5-1 and TRBJ2-5, reads KAGVTQTPRYLIKTRGQQVTLSCSPISGHRSVSWYQQTPGQGLQFLFEYFSETQRNKGNFPGRFSGRQFSNSRSEMNVSTLELGDSALYLCASSLDLAGIQETQYFGPGTRLLVL.

CDR3 in amino acids: CASSLIAGLTDTQYF. CDR3 DNA sequence: TGTGCCAGCAGCTTAATTGCAGGGTTGACAGATACGCAGTATTTT. This rearrangement joins TRBV7-3 to TRBJ2-3; tentative D call: TRBD1 (5 bases). The CDR3 covers 15 residues. Trimming left V 1 base short and J 3 bases short, with 11 bases between. The V gene's germline CDR1 is SGHTA and CDR2 FQGTGA.

The chain couples TRBV5-5 to TRBJ1-2; no firm D call. From germline, CDR1 is SGHKS and CDR2 YYEKEE (reference sequence). V was clipped by 1 base and J by 3 bases, with 7 bases between them. The CDR3 is 13 amino acids. Here the CDR3 DNA reads TGTGCCAGCAGCTTGCTCGAACACTATGGCTACACCTTC. Amino acids: CASSLLEHYGYTF.

The sample holds a few counts of this clonotype. The chain carries TRBV10-3 and TRBJ1-1; TRBD1 matches 8 bases. V trimming: 6 bases; J trimming: 6 bases; junction bases outside the gene matches: 6. Germline V gene data show CDR1 as ENHRY and CDR2 as SYGVKD. The CDR3 length is 13 residues. The CDR3 bases are TGTGCCATCAGCACAGGGGGGGAGGCTGAAGCTTTCTTT. Translating gives CAISTGGEAEAFF.

The chain carries TRBV18 and TRBJ1-1, with TRBD1 matching over 11 bases. V lost 3 bases to trimming and J lost 10 bases; unmatched junction nucleotides: 7. The CDR3 sequence is 14 residues long. CDR1 KGHSH and CDR2 LQKENI come from the germline V gene. CDR3 residues: CASSPGQGASGAFF. The CDR3 DNA reads TGTGCCAGCTCACCTGGACAGGGGGCTTCTGGAGCTTTCTTT.

This clonotype was observed a few times. This chain uses TRBV5-6 with TRBJ2-7, with D perhaps matching TRBD1 (7 bases). Germline loops: CDR1 SGHDT, CDR2 YYEEEE. The CDR3 is 18 amino acids. The V end was cut by 6 bases, the J end by 8 bases, with 33 bases between. The chain's CDR3 is CASTDKGTGTAGSRKQYV. The DNA of the CDR3 is TGTGCCAGCACCGACAAGGGTACCGGGACAGCGGGTTCCCGTAAGCAGTACGTC.

This clonotype was observed a few times. The chain joins TRBV24-1 to TRBJ2-1; 8 nucleotides align to TRBD2. The CDR3 consists of 14 residues. The germline V gene has CDR1 KGHDR and CDR2 SFDVKD. J was trimmed by 8 bases and V by 3 bases; bases with no gene match: 5. The chain's CDR3 is CATSDPRRGDEQFF. The CDR3 DNA follows: TGTGCCACCAGTGATCCACGGCGGGGGGATGAGCAGTTCTTC.

The chain couples TRBV15 to TRBJ1-5, with 7 bases lining up with TRBD1. Trimming cost V 0 bases and J 7 bases; bases outside gene matches: 6. The CDR3 runs 15 residues. Germline V gene lookup returns CDR1 LNHNV and CDR2 YYDKDF (reference sequence). CDR3 coding DNA: TGTGCCACCAGCAGAGATACAGGGGTGGGGCAGCCCCAGCATTTT. This sequence encodes CATSRDTGVGQPQHF. Using reference TRBV15 and TRBJ1-5 for the parts outside the CDR3, the full variable domain is DAMVIQNPRYQVTQFGKPVTLSCSQTLNHNVMYWYQQKSSQAPKLLFHYYDKDFNNEADTPDNFQSRRPNTSFCFLDIRSPGLGDTAMYLCATSRDTGVGQPQHFGDGTRLSIL.

The chain combines TRBV3-1 with TRBJ1-5; D ambiguous. Deletions cut 7 bases from V and 7 bases from J, with 5 bases between. Germline assignment: CDR1 LGHDT and CDR2 YNNKEL (reference sequence). The CDR3 loop spans 10 amino acids. This CDR3 reads CASTYQPQHF. CDR3 coding DNA: TGTGCCAGCACATACCAGCCCCAGCATTTT.

In its sample, this clonotype was seen a few times. The rearrangement joins TRBV7-9 to TRBJ1-1; 7 bases fit TRBD1. Trimming removed 6 bases from V and 3 bases from J; junction bases left unmatched: 4. Germline V CDR1 and CDR2: SEHNR, FQNEAQ (reference sequence). The CDR3 is made up of 13 amino acids. This chain's CDR3 is CASRKDRDTEAFF. The CDR3 DNA reads TGTGCCAGCAGAAAAGACAGGGACACTGAAGCTTTCTTT.

The chain recombines TRBV9 with TRBJ1-6; D perhaps matches TRBD1 (5 bases). Trimming cost V 0 bases and J 12 bases, with 16 bases left between them. Germline V gene lookup returns CDR1 SGDLS and CDR2 YYNGEE. CDR3 size: 15 residues. CDR3 bases: TGTGCCAGCAGCGTAGATTGGGACGGGGTTCGACCCCTCCACTTT. Protein product: CASSVDWDGVRPLHF.

This clonotype was seen a few times. V is TRBV7-2 and J is TRBJ2-3, with D perhaps TRBD2 (5 bases). The V end lost 1 base, the J end lost 2 bases, and 10 bases lay between the germline ends. Germline assignment: CDR1 SGHTA and CDR2 FQGNSA. This CDR3 is 15 amino acids long. CDR3 nucleotide sequence: TGTGCCAGCAGCTTAGTGGGAGTTAACACAGATACGCAGTATTTT. This codes for CASSLVGVNTDTQYF.

The chain carries TRBV20-1 and TRBJ2-3; tentative D call: TRBD1 (5 bases). The CDR3 is made up of 14 amino acids. The germline CDR1 and CDR2 sequences are DFQATT and SNEGSKA (reference sequence). Trimming took off 5 bases at V and 0 bases at J, with 12 bases between the two ends. CDR3 amino acids: CSAVEGASTDTQYF. The CDR3 nucleotides are TGCAGTGCTGTAGAAGGGGCGAGCACAGATACGCAGTATTTT.

A few counts support this clonotype. The V gene is TRBV20-1, the J gene TRBJ2-3, with 9 bases aligning to TRBD2. Unmatched junction bases numbered 8, after V lost 5 bases and J lost 5 bases. The CDR3 length is 14 residues. Germline V gives CDR1 DFQATT, CDR2 SNEGSKA (reference sequence). CDR3 coding DNA: TGCAGTGCTCTGGCGGGAGGGGTGAGAGATACGCAGTATTTT. Translation gives CSALAGGVRDTQYF.

The chain uses TRBV9 and TRBJ2-5; 7 positions match TRBD2. CDR3 size: 16 residues. The germline V gene encodes CDR1 SGDLS and CDR2 YYNGEE. V was clipped by 0 bases and J by 4 bases; unmatched bases: 9. The CDR3 sequence is CASSVVSSGVGETQYF. CDR3 nucleotide sequence: TGTGCCAGCAGCGTAGTATCAAGCGGGGTAGGAGAGACCCAGTACTTC.

This clonotype was counted between two and nine times. The V and J genes are TRBV6-1 and TRBJ2-7, with a possible D match to TRBD1 (5 bases). The CDR3 runs to 14 residues. CDR1 is MNHNS and CDR2 is SASEGT in the germline V gene. V was trimmed by 4 bases and J by 2 bases, leaving 12 bases between them. CDR3 sequence (DNA): TGTGCCAGCAGTGCCCGTCAGGGTGCCTACGAGCAGTACTTC. Encoded protein: CASSARQGAYEQYF.

A single count supports this clonotype. The rearrangement joins TRBV6-2 or TRBV6-3 to TRBJ2-2; 9 bases are a match to TRBD2. CDR1 is MNHEY and CDR2 is SVGEGT in the germline V gene. The CDR3 spans 15 residues. The J segment lost 14 bases and the V segment lost 0 bases, leaving 10 bases of the junction unmatched. CDR3: CASSYSPAGGKDLFF. DNA for the CDR3: TGTGCCAGCAGTTACTCTCCGGCGGGGGGGAAGGATCTGTTTTTT.

This clonotype was counted a few times. V and J are TRBV29-1 and TRBJ2-5; D tentatively fits TRBD1 or TRBD2 (7 bases each). Trimming removed 7 bases at V and 5 bases at J, with 14 bases between. This CDR3 contains 12 residues. Germline CDR1 and CDR2: SQVTM and ANQGSEA. The CDR3 reads CSANQGGETQYF. CDR3 coding DNA: TGCAGCGCGAACCAGGGGGGGGAGACCCAGTACTTC.

This sequence joins TRBV20-1 and TRBJ1-1; D gene ambiguous. The CDR3 totals 13 residues. V lost 5 bases to trimming and J lost 8 bases, with 18 bases between them. Germline V gene sequence: CDR1 DFQATT, CDR2 SNEGSKA (reference sequence). CDR3 sequence (DNA): TGCAGTGCTCAATACCCTTCGACTGGAGAAGCTTTCTTT. Translated: CSAQYPSTGEAFF.

Remarks on this clonotype: At one end, the junction sequence differs from germline, possibly due to a read error. This chain links TRBV19 with TRBJ1-2, with D hard to call. Germline V CDR1 and CDR2: LNHDA, SQIVND (reference sequence). The CDR3 loop spans 11 amino acids. The DNA of the CDR3 is TGTGCCAGTAGTATAGGACGGACCCCCGCCTTC. The encoded protein is CASSIGRTPAF.

This chain links TRBV29-1 with TRBJ2-1; D gene uncertain. The CDR3 has 11 residues. Looked up from germline, CDR1 is SQVTM and CDR2 is ANQGSEA. Trimming removed 5 bases from V and 4 bases from J, with 6 bases in between. The CDR3 DNA follows: TGCAGCGTTCGGGTGTACAATGAGCAGTTCTTC. It yields the protein CSVRVYNEQFF.

A few counts support this clonotype. The CDR3 here is CASSLMVEWDNQPQHF. As DNA, the CDR3 is TGCGCCAGCAGCTTGATGGTGGAGTGGGACAATCAGCCCCAGCATTTT. The chain carries TRBV5-1 and TRBJ1-5; D gene uncertain. Germline lookup yields CDR1 SGHRS and CDR2 YFSETQ. Trimming pared 1 base from V and 3 bases from J, leaving 14 bases between. This CDR3 is 16 amino acids long.

This clonotype showed up just a few times. This chain joins TRBV5-6 and TRBJ2-7; weak D call: TRBD1 (5 bases). The germline V gene encodes CDR1 SGHDT and CDR2 YYEEEE. V lost 5 bases and J lost 0, with 15 bases in between. The CDR3 has 15 amino acids. The CDR3 region is CASRSQGALSYEQYF. The CDR3 nucleotides are TGTGCCAGCAGATCGCAGGGTGCACTCTCCTACGAGCAGTACTTC.

Many counts were recorded for this clonotype. The V call is TRBV2, the J call TRBJ2-5, with 8 bases matching TRBD1. Losses at the gene ends were 6 bases for V and 4 bases for J; bases not matched to a gene: 1. CDR1 is SNHLY, CDR2 FYNNEI, per germline. The CDR3 contains 12 residues. The CDR3: CASSGTGETQYF. The CDR3 nucleotides read TGTGCCAGCAGCGGGACAGGAGAGACCCAGTACTTC.

V gene TRBV23-1 combines with J gene TRBJ1-5; the D gene is possibly TRBD1 (5 bases). TRBV23-1 is assigned to the ORF class and has an uncertain function. Trimming removed 0 bases from V and 5 bases from J, with 14 bases in between. CDR3 length: 16 residues. CDR3 protein: CASSQSWGRAHQPQHF. In nucleotides, the CDR3 is TGCGCCAGCAGTCAATCGTGGGGCAGGGCACATCAGCCCCAGCATTTT.

Written as DNA, the CDR3 is TGTGCCTGGTGCGACGGGGCATACTACACCTTC. Translating gives CAWCDGAYYTF. The V and J genes are TRBV30 and TRBJ1-2; tentative D call: TRBD1 (5 bases). The CDR3 runs 11 residues. Trimming shortened V by 5 bases and J by 10 bases, and 14 bases separated the two germline ends. Germline V gene lookup returns CDR1 GTSNPN and CDR2 SVGIG (reference sequence).